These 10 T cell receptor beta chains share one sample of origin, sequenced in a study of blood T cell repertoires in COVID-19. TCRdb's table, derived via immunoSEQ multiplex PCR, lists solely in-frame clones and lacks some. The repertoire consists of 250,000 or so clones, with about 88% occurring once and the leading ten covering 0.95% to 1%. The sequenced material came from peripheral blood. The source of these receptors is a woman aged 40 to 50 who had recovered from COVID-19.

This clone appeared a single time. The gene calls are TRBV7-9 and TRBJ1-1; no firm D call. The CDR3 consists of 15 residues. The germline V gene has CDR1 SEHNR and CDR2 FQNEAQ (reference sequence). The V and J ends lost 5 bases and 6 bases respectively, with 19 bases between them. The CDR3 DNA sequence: TGTGCCAGCAGCCCAGAGGGAGCCCCGGAGGCTGAAGCTTTCTTT. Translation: CASSPEGAPEAEAFF.

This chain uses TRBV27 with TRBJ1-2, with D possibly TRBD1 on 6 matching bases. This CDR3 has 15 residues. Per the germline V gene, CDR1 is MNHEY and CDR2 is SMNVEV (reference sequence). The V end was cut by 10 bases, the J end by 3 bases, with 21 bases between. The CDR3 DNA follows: TGTGCCACCAAACCTCACCGGGACACCTACTATGGCTACACCTTC. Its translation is CATKPHRDTYYGYTF.

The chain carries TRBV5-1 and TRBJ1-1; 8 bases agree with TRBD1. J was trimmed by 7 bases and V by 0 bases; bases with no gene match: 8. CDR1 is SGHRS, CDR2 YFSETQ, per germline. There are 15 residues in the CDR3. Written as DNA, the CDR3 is TGCGCCAGCAGCTTGGGGACAGGGAGGGTTTTTGAAGCTTTCTTT. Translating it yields CASSLGTGRVFEAFF.

CDR3 nucleotides: TGTGCCAGCAGTCCCCTCGGAGGTGGGTACGAGCAGTACTTC. Its translation: CASSPLGGGYEQYF. The chain employs TRBV27 and TRBJ2-7; D possibly corresponds to TRBD2 (5 bases). CDR3 length: 14 amino acids. With 5 bases removed from V and 4 bases from J, the gap between germline ends came to 15 bases. Germline CDR1 MNHEY, CDR2 SMNVEV (reference sequence).

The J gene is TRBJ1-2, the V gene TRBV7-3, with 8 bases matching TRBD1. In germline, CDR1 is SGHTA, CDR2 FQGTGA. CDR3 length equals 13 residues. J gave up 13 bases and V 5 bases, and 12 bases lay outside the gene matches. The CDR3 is CASSESQGEPPTF. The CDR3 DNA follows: TGTGCCAGCAGCGAATCACAGGGGGAGCCCCCCACCTTC.

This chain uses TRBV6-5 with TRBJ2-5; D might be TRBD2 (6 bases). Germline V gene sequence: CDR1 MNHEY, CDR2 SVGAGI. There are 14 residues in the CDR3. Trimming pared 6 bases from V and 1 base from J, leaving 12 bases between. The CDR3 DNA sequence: TGTGCCAGCAGGACGCCCGGGGGCCAAGAGACCCAGTACTTC. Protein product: CASRTPGGQETQYF.

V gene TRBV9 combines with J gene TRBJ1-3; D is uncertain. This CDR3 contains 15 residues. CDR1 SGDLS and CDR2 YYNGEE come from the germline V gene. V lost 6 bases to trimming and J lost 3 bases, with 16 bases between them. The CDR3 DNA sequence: TGTGCCAGCACCGCCGGTGGGCTGGGTGGAAACACCATATATTTT. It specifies CASTAGGLGGNTIYF.

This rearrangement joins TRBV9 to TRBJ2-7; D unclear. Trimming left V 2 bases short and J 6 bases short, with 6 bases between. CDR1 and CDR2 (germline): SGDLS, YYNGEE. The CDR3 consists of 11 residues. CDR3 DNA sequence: TGTGCCAGCAGCGTCGGTCGCGAGCAGTACTTC. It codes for CASSVGREQYF.

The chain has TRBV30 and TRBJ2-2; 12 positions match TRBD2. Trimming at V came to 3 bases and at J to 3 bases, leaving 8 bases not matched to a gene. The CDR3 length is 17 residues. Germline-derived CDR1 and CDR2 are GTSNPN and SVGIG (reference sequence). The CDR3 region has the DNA TGTGCCTGGAGACCCCCCCTAGCGGGAGGGTACACCGGGGAGCTGTTTTTT. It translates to CAWRPPLAGGYTGELFF.

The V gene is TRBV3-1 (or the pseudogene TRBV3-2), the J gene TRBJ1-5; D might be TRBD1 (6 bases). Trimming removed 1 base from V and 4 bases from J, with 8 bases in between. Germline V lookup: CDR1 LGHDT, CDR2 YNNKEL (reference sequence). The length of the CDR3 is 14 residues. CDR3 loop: CASSQAGVNQPQHF. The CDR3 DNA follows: TGTGCCAGCAGCCAAGCAGGGGTGAATCAGCCCCAGCATTTT.